One sample yielded the 6 T cell receptor beta chains listed below, sequenced in a study of early T cells in non-severe SARS-CoV-2 infection. TCRdb reprocessed the 5' RACE reads with MiXCR, giving one entry per CDR3 protein. The table has tens of thousands of distinct CDR3 sequences, around 5.2% seen once; the top ten hold 3.5%. The sequencing input was whole blood. The receptors derive from an adult who was a healthcare worker with PCR-confirmed SARS-CoV-2 infection or an uninfected control (not recorded which).

This clonotype occurred many times. The chain uses TRBV12-3 or TRBV12-4 and TRBJ2-3; perhaps TRBD1 as D (6 bases). V was clipped by 6 bases and J by 2 bases, with 15 bases between them. The CDR3 is 15 residues long. The CDR3 coding sequence is TGTGCCAGCAGGAGACAACAGGGCAACACAGATACGCAGTATTTT. This encodes CASRRQQGNTDTQYF.

At least ten counts were recorded for this clonotype. The V call is TRBV28, the J call TRBJ2-7, with TRBD1 as a possible D gene (5 bases). V lost 2 bases and J 4 bases, leaving 6 bases between the germline ends. CDR3 length: 12 amino acids. Germline V lookup: CDR1 MDHEN, CDR2 SYDVKM. The CDR3 spells CASSLKGYEQYF. For the CDR3, the DNA is TGTGCCAGCAGTTTAAAGGGGTACGAGCAGTACTTC.

This clonotype was observed at least ten times. The CDR3 DNA reads as TGTGCCAGCAGCTTTTCCTACGGGAGAGGGGACAAAAACATTCAGTACTTC. Its protein is CASSFSYGRGDKNIQYF. The V and J genes are TRBV28 and TRBJ2-4; possibly TRBD2 for D (6 bases). CDR3 length: 17 residues. V gave up 6 bases and J gave up 3 bases, with 21 bases separating them. The germline CDR1 and CDR2 sequences are MDHEN and SYDVKM.

In this sample, this clonotype is medium-sized. The CDR3 sequence: CASSQDETLAGANVLTF. For the CDR3, the DNA is TGCGCCAGCAGCCAAGACGAGACATTGGCTGGGGCCAACGTCCTGACTTTC. J is TRBJ2-6 and V is TRBV4-3; no clear D. The CDR3 sequence is 17 residues long. Deletions cut 0 bases from V and 2 bases from J, with 11 bases between. CDR1 and CDR2 (germline): LGHNA, YSLEER.

Comment on this clonotype: One junction end does not reproduce the germline sequence, and a read error may be involved. The chain has TRBV4-1 and TRBJ2-2, with D maybe TRBD2 (5 bases). CDR1 and CDR2 from the germline V gene are MGHRA and YSYEKL. CDR3 length: 16 amino acids. CDR3 loop: CASSQTSTGNTGELYF. CDR3 sequence (DNA): TGCGCCAGCAGCCAAACAAGCACGGGAAACACCGGGGAGCTGTATTTT.

The rearrangement links TRBV6-2 or TRBV6-3 to TRBJ2-2; TRBD1 is a possible D gene (6 bases). Trimming pared 6 bases from V and 1 base from J, leaving 12 bases between. This CDR3 comprises 15 residues. Germline V gene data show CDR1 as MNHEY and CDR2 as SVGEGT. CDR3 in DNA: TGTGCCAGCAGAGAACAGGGATTGAACACCGGGGAGCTGTTTTTT. Translation: CASREQGLNTGELFF.